These T cell receptor beta chains were read from a single sample in a study of glioma-infiltrating T cells after dendritic cell vaccination. Clones were read by immunoSEQ multiplex PCR, and TCRdb kept only the in-frame ones, dropping some. This table has roughly 90,000 clones, 70% to 90% appearing once. Material: blood, obtained before dendritic cell vaccination. These receptor sequences come from a human donor with glioblastoma. Each CDR3 is given with its conserved first and last residue. D genes are given only for firm matches. Size values are once, few and many counts, or a class for expanded clones, and some rows have none.

CASSYSTSSGNTIYF | TGTGCCAGCAGTTACTCAACAAGCTCTGGAAACACCATATATTTT | NA | TRBJ1-3 | TRBV6-5 | NA
CASSTSGGQNEQFF | TGTGCCAGCAGCACTAGCGGGGGGCAGAATGAGCAGTTCTTC | NA | TRBJ2-1 | TRBV7-3 | TRBD2
CASSPLSLLADYNEQFF | TGTGCCAGCAGCCCCTTAAGCTTACTAGCGGATTACAATGAGCAGTTCTTC | few | TRBJ2-1 | TRBV7-6 | TRBD2
CASSLAGLAAYNEQFF | TGTGCCAGCAGCCTAGCCGGACTAGCGGCTTACAATGAGCAGTTCTTC | once | TRBJ2-1 | TRBV9 | TRBD2
CASSYREVSSYEQYF | TGTGCCAGCAGCTACCGGGAGGTTAGCTCCTACGAGCAGTACTTC | NA | TRBJ2-7 | TRBV5-5 | TRBD2
CAWSVLSPSEQFF | TGTGCCTGGAGTGTACTCTCCCCTAGCGAGCAGTTCTTC | NA | TRBJ2-1 | TRBV30 | NA
CASSYFELAGTYEQYF | TGTGCCAGCAGTTACTTCGAACTAGCGGGAACCTACGAGCAGTACTTC | NA | TRBJ2-7 | TRBV6-6 | TRBD2
CATSISGTGELFF | TGTGCCACCAGCATTTCGGGCACCGGGGAGCTGTTTTTT | NA | TRBJ2-2 | TRBV15 | NA
CASSGNRGETQYF | TGTGCCAGCAGTGGCAACAGGGGTGAGACCCAGTACTTC | few | TRBJ2-5 | TRBV6-4 | TRBD1
CASSQVLAGGQETQYF | TGCGCCAGCAGCCAAGTGCTAGCGGGAGGTCAAGAGACCCAGTACTTC | NA | TRBJ2-5 | TRBV4-1 | TRBD2
CAQGAGGPNEQYF | TGTGCCCAGGGAGCGGGAGGGCCTAACGAGCAGTACTTC | NA | TRBJ2-7 | TRBV13 | TRBD2
CATSALAGSEQYF | TGTGCCACCAGCGCACTAGCGGGATCTGAGCAGTACTTC | NA | TRBJ2-7 | TRBV15 | TRBD2
CASNYRTGRDTEAFF | TGTGCCAGCAACTACAGGACAGGTAGGGACACTGAAGCTTTCTTT | NA | TRBJ1-1 | TRBV5-6 | TRBD1
CASSLRNSPLHF | TGTGCCAGCAGCTTGAGGAATTCACCCCTCCACTTT | NA | TRBJ1-6 | TRBV13 | NA
CASSFFDQENYEQYF | TGTGCCAGCAGCTTTTTTGATCAGGAAAATTACGAGCAGTACTTC | once | TRBJ2-7 | TRBV5-6 | NA
CASSDRDRVGNQPQHF | TGTGCCAGCAGTGACCGGGACAGGGTCGGCAATCAGCCCCAGCATTTT | NA | TRBJ1-5 | TRBV6-4 | TRBD1
CASSPGTGGKTDTQYF | TGTGCCAGCAGCCCAGGGACAGGGGGTAAAACAGATACGCAGTATTTT | NA | TRBJ2-3 | TRBV7-6 | TRBD1
CASSFYLGRQETQYF | TGTGCCAGCAGTTTCTATCTGGGCCGGCAAGAGACCCAGTACTTC | NA | TRBJ2-5 | TRBV27 | NA
CSVVRQSGYTF | TGCAGCGTTGTGAGACAGTCGGGCTACACCTTC | NA | TRBJ1-2 | TRBV29-1 | NA
CASSLEERVYSPLHF | TGTGCCAGCAGCTTAGAGGAGAGGGTCTATTCACCCCTCCACTTT | once | TRBJ1-6 | TRBV7-2 | NA
CSALGQKNTEAFF | TGCAGCGCCCTAGGACAGAAGAACACTGAAGCTTTCTTT | NA | TRBJ1-1 | TRBV29-1 | NA
CASSSATRQETQYF | TGTGCCAGCAGTTCCGCGACTAGACAAGAGACCCAGTACTTC | NA | TRBJ2-5 | TRBV28 | NA
CASSLAGGGLYEQYF | TGTGCCAGCAGCTTAGCGGGGGGTGGGCTCTACGAGCAGTACTTC | NA | TRBJ2-7 | TRBV7-6 | NA
CASSLDGTPGNTIYF | TGTGCCAGCAGCTTAGATGGGACACCTGGAAACACCATATATTTT | NA | TRBJ1-3 | TRBV7-2 | NA
CASSIVQGGYNEQFF | TGTGCCAGTAGTATAGTACAGGGCGGCTACAATGAGCAGTTCTTC | NA | TRBJ2-1 | TRBV19 | NA